The rows below give T cell receptor beta chains drawn from one sample of a study of OX40 agonist ivuxolimab in advanced cancers. Produced via immunoSEQ multiplex PCR; TCRdb's table is partial and in-frame only. The sample includes 85,000 to 95,000 clones, around nine tenths of them seen just once. The sample was CD4+ or CD8+ T cells sorted from blood, taken in a trial of the OX40 agonist ivuxolimab. The receptors here all came from an adult with an advanced solid tumor such as melanoma, head and neck, liver or kidney cancer. Each CDR3 is given with its conserved first and last residue. D genes are given only for firm matches. A row's size may be missing; if present it is once, few, many or a size class.

cdr3_nt: TGTGCCAGTACGCCGCTGGGCAGCCACTACAATGAGCAGTTCTTC
cdr3_aa: CASTPLGSHYNEQFF
j_call: TRBJ2-1
clone_size: few
d_call: .
v_call: TRBV19
cdr3_length: 15

cdr3_nt: TGTGCCACTAACGGGGGTCAGAACACTGAAGCTTTCTTT
cdr3_aa: CATNGGQNTEAFF
j_call: TRBJ1-1
clone_size: few
d_call: .
v_call: TRBV10-3
cdr3_length: 13

cdr3_nt: TGTGCCAGCAGCGGAACCTTGAGCTCCTACAATGAGCAGTTCTTC
cdr3_aa: CASSGTLSSYNEQFF
j_call: TRBJ2-1
clone_size: .
d_call: .
v_call: TRBV28
cdr3_length: 15

cdr3_nt: TGTGCCAGTAGTATAGAAGGTACAGGCAGCTCCTACGAGCAGTACTTC
cdr3_aa: CASSIEGTGSSYEQYF
j_call: TRBJ2-7
clone_size: .
d_call: .
v_call: TRBV19
cdr3_length: 16

cdr3_nt: TGTGCCAGCAGCTTAGAATCCGGGGAGCTGTTTTTT
cdr3_aa: CASSLESGELFF
j_call: TRBJ2-2
clone_size: .
d_call: .
v_call: TRBV7-9
cdr3_length: 12

cdr3_nt: TGTGCCAGCAGACTTAGCGGGGGATCCTACGAGCAGTACTTC
cdr3_aa: CASRLSGGSYEQYF
j_call: TRBJ2-7
clone_size: .
d_call: TRBD2
v_call: TRBV11-3
cdr3_length: 14

cdr3_nt: TGTGCCAGCAGCCGCGACAGGGTTAGGCAGTTCTTC
cdr3_aa: CASSRDRVRQFF
j_call: TRBJ2-1
clone_size: .
d_call: TRBD1
v_call: TRBV5-4
cdr3_length: 12

cdr3_nt: TGCAGCGTCCCTCGGGTCAATAATAGCAATCAGCCCCAGCATTTT
cdr3_aa: CSVPRVNNSNQPQHF
j_call: TRBJ1-5
clone_size: .
d_call: .
v_call: TRBV29-1
cdr3_length: 15

cdr3_nt: TGTGCCAGCAAAGAGCGGGAGGTCTCCTACGAGCAGTACTTC
cdr3_aa: CASKEREVSYEQYF
j_call: TRBJ2-7
clone_size: .
d_call: TRBD2
v_call: TRBV2
cdr3_length: 14

cdr3_nt: TGTGCCAGCAGCTTAGGGACTAGCGGCTCCTACGAGCAGTACTTC
cdr3_aa: CASSLGTSGSYEQYF
j_call: TRBJ2-7
clone_size: .
d_call: TRBD2
v_call: TRBV7-8
cdr3_length: 15

cdr3_nt: TGTGCCAGCACGGTAGGGGGGATTCAGCCCCAGCATTTT
cdr3_aa: CASTVGGIQPQHF
j_call: TRBJ1-5
clone_size: .
d_call: .
v_call: TRBV6-1
cdr3_length: 13

cdr3_nt: TGTGCCAGTAGTCGAGAGAGGACCTTACGGGAAAAACTGTTTTTT
cdr3_aa: CASSRERTLREKLFF
j_call: TRBJ1-4
clone_size: .
d_call: .
v_call: TRBV19
cdr3_length: 15

cdr3_nt: TGTGCCAGCAGTGAATGGGGGCGGAAGAACACTGAAGCTTTCTTT
cdr3_aa: CASSEWGRKNTEAFF
j_call: TRBJ1-1
clone_size: .
d_call: .
v_call: TRBV2
cdr3_length: 15

cdr3_nt: TGTGCCAGCAGCCCACCTATCACAGATACGCAGTATTTT
cdr3_aa: CASSPPITDTQYF
j_call: TRBJ2-3
clone_size: .
d_call: .
v_call: TRBV7-2
cdr3_length: 13

cdr3_nt: TGTGCCAGCAGCTTAGGTGGGCGGGCCTACGAGCAGTACTTC
cdr3_aa: CASSLGGRAYEQYF
j_call: TRBJ2-7
clone_size: .
d_call: .
v_call: TRBV7-2
cdr3_length: 14

cdr3_nt: TGTGCCAGTAGTCCGTCTCTGAACACTGAAGCTTTCTTT
cdr3_aa: CASSPSLNTEAFF
j_call: TRBJ1-1
clone_size: .
d_call: .
v_call: TRBV19
cdr3_length: 13

cdr3_nt: TGTGCCAGCAATACTGGACAGGGCAATAGGAAGCAGTACTTC
cdr3_aa: CASNTGQGNRKQYF
j_call: TRBJ2-7
clone_size: once
d_call: TRBD1
v_call: TRBV6-5
cdr3_length: 14

cdr3_nt: TGTGCCAGCAGTCTAGGGTACGGGGAGCTGTTTTTT
cdr3_aa: CASSLGYGELFF
j_call: TRBJ2-2
clone_size: .
d_call: .
v_call: TRBV2
cdr3_length: 12